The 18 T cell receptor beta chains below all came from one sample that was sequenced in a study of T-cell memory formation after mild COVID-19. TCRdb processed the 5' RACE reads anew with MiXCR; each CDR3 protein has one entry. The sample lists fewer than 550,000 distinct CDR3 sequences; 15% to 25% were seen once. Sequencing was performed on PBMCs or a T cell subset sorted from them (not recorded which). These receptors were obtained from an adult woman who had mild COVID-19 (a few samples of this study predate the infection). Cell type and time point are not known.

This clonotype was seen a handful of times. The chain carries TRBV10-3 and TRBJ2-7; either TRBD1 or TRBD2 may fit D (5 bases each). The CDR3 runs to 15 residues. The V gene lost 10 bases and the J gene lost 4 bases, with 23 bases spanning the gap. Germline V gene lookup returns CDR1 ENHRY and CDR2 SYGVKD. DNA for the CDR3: TGTGCCACTAGGACTGGGGGATCTACGGTGTACGAGCAGTACTTC. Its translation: CATRTGGSTVYEQYF.

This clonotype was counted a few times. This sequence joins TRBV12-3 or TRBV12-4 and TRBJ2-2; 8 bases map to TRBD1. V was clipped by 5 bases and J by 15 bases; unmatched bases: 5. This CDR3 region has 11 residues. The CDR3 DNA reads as TGTGCCAGCAGTGAAAGGACAGGGATGTTTTTT. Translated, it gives CASSERTGMFF.

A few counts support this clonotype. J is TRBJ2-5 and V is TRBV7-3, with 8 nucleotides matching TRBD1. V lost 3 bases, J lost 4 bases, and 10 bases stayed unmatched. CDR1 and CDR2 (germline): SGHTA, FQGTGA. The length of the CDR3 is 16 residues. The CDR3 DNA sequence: TGTGCCAGCAGCTTGTCAGGGGGCGCGGGATTAGAGACCCAGTACTTC. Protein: CASSLSGGAGLETQYF.

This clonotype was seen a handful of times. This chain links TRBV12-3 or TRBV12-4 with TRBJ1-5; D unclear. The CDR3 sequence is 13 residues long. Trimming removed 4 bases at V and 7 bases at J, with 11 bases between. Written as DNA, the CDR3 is TGTGCCAGCAGTTGGGCGGGGAAACAGCCCCAGCATTTT. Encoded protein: CASSWAGKQPQHF.

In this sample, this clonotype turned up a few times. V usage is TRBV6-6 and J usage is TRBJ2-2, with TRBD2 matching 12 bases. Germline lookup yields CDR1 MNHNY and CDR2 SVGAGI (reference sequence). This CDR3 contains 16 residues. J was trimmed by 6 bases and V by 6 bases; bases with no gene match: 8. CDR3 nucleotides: TGTGCCAGCAGCAAGGCCCTAGCGGGAGGGGCCGGGGAGCTGTTTTTT. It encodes CASSKALAGGAGELFF.

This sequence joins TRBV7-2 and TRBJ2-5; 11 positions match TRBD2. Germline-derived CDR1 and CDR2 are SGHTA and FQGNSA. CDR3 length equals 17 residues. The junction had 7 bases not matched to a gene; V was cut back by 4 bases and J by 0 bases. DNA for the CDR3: TGTGCCAGCAGCTACGCCGGGACTAGCGGATACCAAGAGACCCAGTACTTC. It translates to CASSYAGTSGYQETQYF.

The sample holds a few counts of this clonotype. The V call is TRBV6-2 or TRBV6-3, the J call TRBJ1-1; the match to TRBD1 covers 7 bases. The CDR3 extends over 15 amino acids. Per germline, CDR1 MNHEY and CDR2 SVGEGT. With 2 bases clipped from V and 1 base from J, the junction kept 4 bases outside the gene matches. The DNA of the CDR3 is TGTGCCAGCAGTTACAACAGGGGAAGGAACACTGAAGCTTTCTTT. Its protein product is CASSYNRGRNTEAFF.

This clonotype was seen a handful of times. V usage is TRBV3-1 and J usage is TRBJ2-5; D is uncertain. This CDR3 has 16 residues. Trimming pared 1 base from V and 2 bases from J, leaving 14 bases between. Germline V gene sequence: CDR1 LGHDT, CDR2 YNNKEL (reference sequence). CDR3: CASSQAEVPEQETQYF. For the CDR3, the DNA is TGTGCCAGCAGCCAAGCTGAGGTCCCTGAACAAGAGACCCAGTACTTC.

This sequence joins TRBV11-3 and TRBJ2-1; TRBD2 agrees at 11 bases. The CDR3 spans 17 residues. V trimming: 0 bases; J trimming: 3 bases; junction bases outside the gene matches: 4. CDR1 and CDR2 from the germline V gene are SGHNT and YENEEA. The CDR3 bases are TGTGCCAGCAGCTTAGAACGAGGGACTAGCGGCTACAATGAGCAGTTCTTC. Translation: CASSLERGTSGYNEQFF.

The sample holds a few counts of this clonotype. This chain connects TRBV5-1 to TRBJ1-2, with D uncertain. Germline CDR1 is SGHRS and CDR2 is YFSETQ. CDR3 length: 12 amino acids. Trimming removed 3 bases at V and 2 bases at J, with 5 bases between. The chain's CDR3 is CASSYDNYGYTF. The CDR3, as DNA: TGCGCCAGCAGCTACGACAACTATGGCTACACCTTC.

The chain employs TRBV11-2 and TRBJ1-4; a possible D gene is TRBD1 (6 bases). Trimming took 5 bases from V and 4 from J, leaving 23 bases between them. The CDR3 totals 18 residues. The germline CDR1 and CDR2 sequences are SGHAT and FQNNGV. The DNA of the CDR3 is TGTGCCAGCAGCAAACGGACCAAGGGGGTTGCAAATAATGAAAAACTGTTTTTT. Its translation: CASSKRTKGVANNEKLFF.

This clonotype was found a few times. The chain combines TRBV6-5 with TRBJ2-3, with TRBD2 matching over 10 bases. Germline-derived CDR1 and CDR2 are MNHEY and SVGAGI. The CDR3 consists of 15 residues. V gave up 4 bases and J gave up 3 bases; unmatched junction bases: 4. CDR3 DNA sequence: TGTGCCAGCAGTTCTAGCGGGAGTACAACAGATACGCAGTATTTT. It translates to CASSSSGSTTDTQYF.

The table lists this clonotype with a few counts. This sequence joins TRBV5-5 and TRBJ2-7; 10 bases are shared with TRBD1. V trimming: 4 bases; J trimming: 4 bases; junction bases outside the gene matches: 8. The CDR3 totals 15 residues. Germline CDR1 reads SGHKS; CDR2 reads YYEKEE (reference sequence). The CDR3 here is CASSISGTGVYEQYF. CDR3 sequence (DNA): TGTGCCAGCAGCATCTCCGGGACAGGGGTTTACGAGCAGTACTTC.

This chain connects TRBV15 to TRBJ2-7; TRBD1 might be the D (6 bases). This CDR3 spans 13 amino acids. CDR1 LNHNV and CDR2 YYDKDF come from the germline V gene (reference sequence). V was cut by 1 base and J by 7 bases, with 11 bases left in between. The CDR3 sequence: CATSRGDIGEQYF. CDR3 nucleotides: TGTGCCACCAGCAGAGGGGACATCGGGGAGCAGTACTTC.

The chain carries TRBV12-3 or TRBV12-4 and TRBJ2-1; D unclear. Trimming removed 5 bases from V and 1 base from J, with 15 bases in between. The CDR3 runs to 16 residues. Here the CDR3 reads CASSIIPWMSYNEQFF. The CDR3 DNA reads TGTGCCAGCAGTATCATTCCGTGGATGTCCTACAATGAGCAGTTCTTC.

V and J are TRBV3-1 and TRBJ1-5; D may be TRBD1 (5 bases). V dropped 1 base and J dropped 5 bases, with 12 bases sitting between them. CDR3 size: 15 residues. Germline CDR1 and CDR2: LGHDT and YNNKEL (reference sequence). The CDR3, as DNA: TGTGCCAGCAGCCAAGCCCCCGGGGGGGATCAGCCCCAGCATTTT. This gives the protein CASSQAPGGDQPQHF.

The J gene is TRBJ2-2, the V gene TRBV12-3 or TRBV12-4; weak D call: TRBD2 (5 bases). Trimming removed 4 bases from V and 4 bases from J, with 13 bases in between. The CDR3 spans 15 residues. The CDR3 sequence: CASSSVTGVTGELFF. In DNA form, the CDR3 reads TGTGCCAGCAGTTCAGTCACCGGGGTCACCGGGGAGCTGTTTTTT.

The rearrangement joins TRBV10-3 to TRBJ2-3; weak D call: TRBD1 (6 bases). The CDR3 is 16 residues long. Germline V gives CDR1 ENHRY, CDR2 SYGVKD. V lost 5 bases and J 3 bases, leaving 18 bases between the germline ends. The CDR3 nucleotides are TGTGCCATCAGTTTGTCGGGCAGGGGAGCTACAGATACGCAGTATTTT. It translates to CAISLSGRGATDTQYF.